The 3 T cell receptor beta chains below come from one sample, sequenced in a study of control samples from healthy donors and cancer patients. The table came from immunoSEQ multiplex PCR; TCRdb's copy has only in-frame clones and leaves some out. The sample holds fewer than 200,000 clones, roughly 90% seen once. Sequencing used blood. All receptors derive from a woman aged 45 to 65 in good health.

The V and J genes are TRBV13 and TRBJ2-1; D could derive from TRBD1 or TRBD2 (6 bases each). Germline V CDR1 and CDR2: PRHDT, FYEKMQ (reference sequence). The V end was cut by 5 bases, the J end by 4 bases, with 18 bases between. This CDR3 is built from 16 residues. The CDR3 DNA is TGTGCCAGCAGCCCCCCCCGACTAGGGGGGTACAATGAGCAGTTCTTC. It codes for CASSPPRLGGYNEQFF.

The chain couples TRBV13 to TRBJ2-4; D is uncertain. The germline V gene has CDR1 PRHDT and CDR2 FYEKMQ (reference sequence). V was shortened by 1 base and J by 9 bases, with 10 bases between the two germline ends. The CDR3 spans 13 residues. CDR3 nucleotides: TGTGCCAGCAGCTTAGATCCGAAAGCCATTCAGTACTTC. This codes for CASSLDPKAIQYF.

The chain carries TRBV28 and TRBJ1-6, with unresolved D. The CDR3 loop spans 15 amino acids. With 5 bases removed from V and 1 base from J, the gap between germline ends came to 9 bases. The germline gives CDR1 MDHEN, CDR2 SYDVKM. DNA for the CDR3: TGTGCCAGCAGTCCTTTTAATTCCTATAATTCACCCCTCCACTTT. Its protein is CASSPFNSYNSPLHF. The whole variable domain, filled in from reference TRBV28 and TRBJ1-6, reads DVKVTQSSRYLVKRTGEKVFLECVQDMDHENMFWYRQDPGLGLRLIYFSYDVKMKEKGDIPEGYSVSREKKERFSLILESASTNQTSMYLCASSPFNSYNSPLHFGNGTRLTVT.